This T cell receptor beta chain was obtained from a study of monozygotic twins with inflammatory bowel disease. From the 5' RACE reads, TCRdb lists one entry per CDR3 protein and no DNA. The sample spans 300,000 to 400,000 distinct CDR3 sequences; the ten largest clones claim around 2%. The CDR3 has 18 residues. Looked up from germline, CDR1 is SGHRS and CDR2 is YFSETQ. This TCR was sampled from a human donor with ulcerative colitis or Crohn's disease, or a healthy co-twin of an affected twin (not recorded which). This sequence joins TRBV5-1 and TRBJ2-3; checking the TCRdb D call of TRBD2 is not possible without DNA. Sequences were obtained from blood. CDR3 region: CASRYSGGSYTSTDTQYF.